This TCR beta chain appears in the sequencing data of a study of cytomegalovirus exposure and HLA in healthy donors. PCR amplification relied on 60 Vbeta primers (plus 13 Jbeta primers). Generated by immunoSEQ multiplex PCR, the TCRdb table keeps only in-frame clones and is missing some. This table holds some 150,000 clones, 77% found once. Of note for this clone: Its antigen is as yet unknown.

Per the germline V gene, CDR1 is MDHEN and CDR2 is SYDVKM. The V and J ends lost 4 bases and 4 bases, in that order; junction bases with no gene match: 2. The CDR3 loop spans 15 amino acids. Study observations and caveats: Several V segments, TRBV6-2 and TRBV6-3 among them, could not be told apart and were dropped. In an earlier analysis, productive rearrangement rates for most beta V segments clustered near 87% or 30%.

The chain uses TRBV28 and TRBJ2-2, with 11 bases matching TRBD2. The sequence was collected from a woman aged 25 to 39 in good health and CMV-seronegative. Sequenced material: PBMCs. CDR3 bases: TGTGCCAGCAGTTGGACTAGCGGGCGCACCGGGGAGCTGTTTTTT. This sequence encodes CASSWTSGRTGELFF.